This T cell receptor (beta chain) originates from a study of blood T cell repertoires in COVID-19. Study background: Material from acute and convalescent COVID-19 was sourced from the United States, Italy and Spain.

The germline V gene has CDR1 SEHNR and CDR2 FQNEAQ (reference sequence). With 5 bases removed from V and 0 bases from J, the gap between germline ends came to 13 bases. The CDR3 has 15 amino acids. Profiling relied on immunoSEQ multiplex PCR, and the TCRdb table lists in-frame clones only, not all of them. This sample has under 100,000 clones, with 85% found just once. The source material was peripheral blood. The rearrangement joins TRBV7-9 to TRBJ2-5; D is perhaps TRBD1 (5 bases). The TCR originated in a man older than 75 with active or convalescent COVID-19. The CDR3 protein is CASSDYRQNQETQYF. The CDR3 nucleotides read TGTGCCAGCAGCGATTATAGACAGAACCAAGAGACCCAGTACTTC.